Shown below are 15 T cell receptor beta chains from a single sample sequenced in a study of cytotoxic CD8 clonotypes in ibrutinib-treated CLL. Sequenced by immunoSEQ multiplex PCR; TCRdb stores in-frame clones only, minus some. The data hold roughly 190,000 clones, with about 72% observed a single time. The starting material was PBMCs, obtained after 24 months of ibrutinib treatment. The source is a human donor with chronic lymphocytic leukemia.

The chain recombines TRBV11-2 with TRBJ2-5; 8 bases line up with TRBD1. The CDR3 sequence is 14 residues long. With 5 bases clipped from V and 2 bases from J, the junction kept 4 bases outside the gene matches. Germline CDR1 is SGHAT and CDR2 is FQNNGV. The CDR3: CASSMNRGQETQYF. The CDR3, as DNA: TGTGCCAGCAGCATGAACAGGGGGCAAGAGACCCAGTACTTC. Looking up the rest from reference TRBV11-2 and TRBJ2-5 gives the full variable domain: EAGVAQSPRYKIIEKRQSVAFWCNPISGHATLYWYQQILGQGPKLLIQFQNNGVVDDSQLPKDRFSAERLKGVDSTLKIQPAKLEDSAVYLCASSMNRGQETQYFGPGTRLLVL.

The CDR3 is CASSLLDRVETQYF. In DNA form, the CDR3 reads TGTGCCAGCAGCTTGCTAGACAGGGTAGAGACCCAGTACTTC. The chain employs TRBV5-6 and TRBJ2-5; 7 nucleotides match TRBD1. There are 14 residues in the CDR3. J was trimmed by 4 bases and V by 1 base; bases with no gene match: 4. CDR1 SGHDT and CDR2 YYEEEE come from the germline V gene. The full variable domain, its missing parts supplied by reference TRBV5-6 and TRBJ2-5, is DAGVTQSPTHLIKTRGQQVTLRCSPKSGHDTVSWYQQALGQGPQFIFQYYEEEERQRGNFPDRFSGHQFPNYSSELNVNALLLGDSALYLCASSLLDRVETQYFGPGTRLLVL.

This clone was seen only a few times. This chain uses TRBV2 with TRBJ1-3, with 10 positions matching TRBD1. The germline CDR1 and CDR2 sequences are SNHLY and FYNNEI. There are 15 residues in the CDR3. V lost 5 bases, J lost 2 bases, and 3 bases stayed unmatched. This chain's CDR3 is CASSRDRGTGNTIYF. CDR3 nucleotide sequence: TGTGCCAGCAGTAGGGACAGGGGAACTGGAAACACCATATATTTT.

In this sample, this clone turned up once. The rearrangement joins TRBV30 to TRBJ2-3; D not certain. The V end was cut by 0 bases, the J end by 0 bases, with 13 bases between. Germline assignment: CDR1 GTSNPN and CDR2 SVGIG (reference sequence). This CDR3 comprises 16 residues. CDR3 in amino acids: CAWSVPFQISTDTQYF. The CDR3 region has the DNA TGTGCCTGGAGTGTACCGTTCCAGATTAGCACAGATACGCAGTATTTT.

The chain has TRBV4-1 and TRBJ2-1; no definite D call. CDR1 is MGHRA, CDR2 YSYEKL, per germline. Trimming took 2 bases from V and 0 from J, leaving 8 bases between them. The CDR3 runs 15 residues. Written as DNA, the CDR3 is TGCGCCAGCAGCCAATCTAGGAGCTCCTACAATGAGCAGTTCTTC. This gives the protein CASSQSRSSYNEQFF.

This clone was found a few times. The CDR3 DNA follows: TGTGCCAGCAGACCGGGACTAAAGTACAATGAGCAGTTCTTC. This gives the protein CASRPGLKYNEQFF. This rearrangement joins TRBV27 to TRBJ2-1; TRBD2 matches 7 bases. Germline V gene data show CDR1 as MNHEY and CDR2 as SMNVEV (reference sequence). The CDR3 is 14 residues long. V was clipped by 6 bases and J by 4 bases; unmatched bases: 6.

This chain uses TRBV4-3 with TRBJ1-3, with D hard to call. CDR3 length equals 16 residues. Germline CDR1 and CDR2: LGHNA and YSLEER. V was shortened by 0 bases and J by 3 bases, with 12 bases between the two germline ends. The CDR3 loop reads CASSQDLFRFGNTIYF. CDR3 nucleotide sequence: TGCGCCAGCAGCCAAGATCTGTTTCGGTTTGGAAACACCATATATTTT.

This clone appeared once. The genes are TRBV6-1 and TRBJ2-7; tentatively, D is TRBD1 (5 bases). The CDR3 covers 12 residues. Germline values: CDR1 MNHNS, CDR2 SASEGT. V lost 9 bases and J lost 5, with 14 bases in between. CDR3 sequence reads: CASSMYRHEQYF. In DNA form, the CDR3 reads TGTGCCAGTTCGATGTACAGGCACGAGCAGTACTTC.

This clone came up a few times. V usage is TRBV7-2 and J usage is TRBJ1-5; possibly TRBD1 for D (6 bases). Germline values: CDR1 SGHTA, CDR2 FQGNSA. The CDR3 runs 14 residues. Trimming stripped 0 bases from V and 10 bases from J, with 13 bases between. The CDR3 nucleotides read TGTGCCAGCAGCTTAGCGCAGGGGCCAAATCCCCAGCATTTT. Translating it yields CASSLAQGPNPQHF.

The V gene is TRBV4-3, the J gene TRBJ1-2; TRBD1 aligns across 8 bases. This CDR3 has 15 residues. The J segment lost 4 bases and the V segment lost 0 bases, leaving 4 bases of the junction unmatched. Germline V lookup: CDR1 LGHNA, CDR2 YSLEER. The CDR3 DNA reads TGCGCCAGCAGCCAAGATTCCCAGGGGGCCTATGGCTACACCTTC. Its translation: CASSQDSQGAYGYTF.

The rearrangement joins TRBV27 to TRBJ1-4; D is perhaps TRBD1 (6 bases). CDR3 length: 14 residues. Per the germline V gene, CDR1 is MNHEY and CDR2 is SMNVEV (reference sequence). The germline V and J ends were trimmed by 2 bases and 8 bases, with 12 bases remaining between them. DNA for the CDR3: TGTGCCAGCAGTTTAGCAGGGGCCTCGGAAAAACTGTTTTTT. Translation: CASSLAGASEKLFF.

V is TRBV6-5 and J is TRBJ2-4, with 7 bases fitting TRBD2. The CDR3 sequence is 16 residues long. From germline, CDR1 is MNHEY and CDR2 SVGAGI. Losses at the gene ends were 4 bases for V and 4 bases for J; bases not matched to a gene: 10. CDR3 nucleotide sequence: TGTGCCAGCAGTTTCTATTACATGGGGGGGAAAAACATTCAGTACTTC. The encoded protein is CASSFYYMGGKNIQYF.

The rearrangement joins TRBV25-1 to TRBJ2-1, with 7 bases lining up with TRBD2. CDR1 and CDR2 (germline): MGHDK, SYGVNS. V shed 4 bases and J 5 bases; nucleotides not matched to a gene: 5. The CDR3 has 14 residues. The CDR3 is CASSVASGHNEQFF. The CDR3 coding sequence is TGTGCCAGCAGTGTGGCTAGCGGACACAATGAGCAGTTCTTC.

This chain links TRBV15 with TRBJ1-5; possibly TRBD1 for D (5 bases). The CDR3 is made up of 16 amino acids. The germline V gene has CDR1 LNHNV and CDR2 YYDKDF (reference sequence). V lost 0 bases to trimming and J lost 3 bases, with 12 bases between them. CDR3 residues: CATSRDWGSANQPQHF. Here the CDR3 DNA reads TGTGCCACCAGCAGAGACTGGGGCAGCGCCAATCAGCCCCAGCATTTT.

CDR3 residues: CAWLKTGGLSEAFF. In DNA, the CDR3 is TGTGCCTGGCTAAAGACAGGGGGTCTTTCTGAAGCTTTCTTT. J is TRBJ1-1 and V is TRBV30, with 9 bases identical to TRBD1. Per germline, CDR1 GTSNPN and CDR2 SVGIG (reference sequence). The CDR3 contains 14 residues. V was pared by 5 bases and J by 6 bases, with 10 bases of the junction left unmatched.